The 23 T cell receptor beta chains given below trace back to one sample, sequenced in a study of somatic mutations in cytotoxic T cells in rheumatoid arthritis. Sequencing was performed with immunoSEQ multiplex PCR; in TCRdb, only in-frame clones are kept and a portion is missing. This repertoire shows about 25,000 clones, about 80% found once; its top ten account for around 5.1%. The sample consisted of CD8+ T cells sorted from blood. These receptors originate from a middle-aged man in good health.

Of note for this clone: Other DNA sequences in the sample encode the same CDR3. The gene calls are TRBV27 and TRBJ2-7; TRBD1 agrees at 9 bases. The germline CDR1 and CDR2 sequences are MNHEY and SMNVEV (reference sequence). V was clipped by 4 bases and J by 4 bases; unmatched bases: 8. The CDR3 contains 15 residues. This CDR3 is CASSSGQGSPYEQYF. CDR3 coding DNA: TGTGCCAGCAGTTCCGGACAGGGGTCTCCATACGAGCAGTACTTC.

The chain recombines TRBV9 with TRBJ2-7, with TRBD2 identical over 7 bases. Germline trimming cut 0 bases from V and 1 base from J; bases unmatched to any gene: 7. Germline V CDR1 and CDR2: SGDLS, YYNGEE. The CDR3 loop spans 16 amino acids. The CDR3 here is CASSVGEGWDSYEQYF. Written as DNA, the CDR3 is TGTGCCAGCAGCGTAGGGGAGGGTTGGGATTCCTACGAGCAGTACTTC.

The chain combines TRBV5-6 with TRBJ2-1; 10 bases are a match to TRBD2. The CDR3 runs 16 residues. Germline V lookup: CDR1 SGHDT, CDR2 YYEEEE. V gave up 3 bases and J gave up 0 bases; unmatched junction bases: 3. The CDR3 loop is CASSSGLAASYNEQFF. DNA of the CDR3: TGTGCCAGCAGCTCTGGACTAGCGGCCTCCTACAATGAGCAGTTCTTC.

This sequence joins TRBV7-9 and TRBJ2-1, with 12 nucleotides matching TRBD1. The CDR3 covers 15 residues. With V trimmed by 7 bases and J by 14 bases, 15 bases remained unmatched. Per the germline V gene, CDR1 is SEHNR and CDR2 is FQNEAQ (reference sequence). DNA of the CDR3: TGTGCCAGCAATGACCGGGACAGGGGGCGCATAATGAAGTTCTTC. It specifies CASNDRDRGRIMKFF.

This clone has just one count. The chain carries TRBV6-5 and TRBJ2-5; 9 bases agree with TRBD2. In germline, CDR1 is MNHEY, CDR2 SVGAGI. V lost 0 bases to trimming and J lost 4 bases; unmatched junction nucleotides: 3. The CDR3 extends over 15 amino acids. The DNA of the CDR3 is TGTGCCAGCAGTTACTCTAGCGGGAGCGGAGAGACCCAGTACTTC. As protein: CASSYSSGSGETQYF.

CDR3 protein: CASYDHPTYEQYF. The CDR3 region has the DNA TGTGCCAGCTACGACCACCCGACCTACGAGCAGTACTTC. The chain combines TRBV6-5 with TRBJ2-7, with D hard to call. The V end was cut by 8 bases, the J end by 2 bases, with 13 bases between. Germline-derived CDR1 and CDR2 are MNHEY and SVGAGI. This CDR3 spans 13 amino acids.

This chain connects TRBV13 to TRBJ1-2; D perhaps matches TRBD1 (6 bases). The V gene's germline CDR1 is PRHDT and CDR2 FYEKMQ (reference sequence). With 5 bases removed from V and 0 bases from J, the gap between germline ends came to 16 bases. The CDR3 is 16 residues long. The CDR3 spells CASSEGQRNSNYGYTF. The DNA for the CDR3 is TGTGCCAGCAGCGAAGGACAGCGGAATTCTAACTATGGCTACACCTTC.

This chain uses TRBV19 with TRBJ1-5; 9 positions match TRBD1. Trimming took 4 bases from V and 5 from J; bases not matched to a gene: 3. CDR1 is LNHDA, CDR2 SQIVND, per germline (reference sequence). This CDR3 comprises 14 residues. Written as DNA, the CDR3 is TGTGCCAGTAGTACGGGACAGGGATATCAGCCCCAGCATTTT. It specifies CASSTGQGYQPQHF.

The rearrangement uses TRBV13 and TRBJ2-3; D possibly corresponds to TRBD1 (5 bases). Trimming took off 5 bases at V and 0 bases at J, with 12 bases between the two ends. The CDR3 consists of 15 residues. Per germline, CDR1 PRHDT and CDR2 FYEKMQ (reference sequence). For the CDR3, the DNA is TGTGCCAGCAGCCGTTTTACAGGAAGCACAGATACGCAGTATTTT. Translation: CASSRFTGSTDTQYF.

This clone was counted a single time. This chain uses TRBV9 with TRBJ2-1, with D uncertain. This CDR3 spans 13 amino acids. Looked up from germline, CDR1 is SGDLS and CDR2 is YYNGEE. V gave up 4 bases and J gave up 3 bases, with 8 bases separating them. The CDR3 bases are TGTGCCAGCAGCCCAAGATTCTACAATGAGCAGTTCTTC. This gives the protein CASSPRFYNEQFF. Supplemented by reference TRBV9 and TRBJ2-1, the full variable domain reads DSGVTQTPKHLITATGQRVTLRCSPRSGDLSVYWYQQSLDQGLQFLIQYYNGEERAKGNILERFSAQQFPDLHSELNLSSLELGDSALYFCASSPRFYNEQFFGPGTRLTVL.

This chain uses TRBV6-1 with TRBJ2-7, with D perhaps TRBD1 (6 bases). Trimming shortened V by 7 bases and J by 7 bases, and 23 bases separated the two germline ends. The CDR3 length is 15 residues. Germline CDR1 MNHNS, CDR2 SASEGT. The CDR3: CASMLPRDTPFEQYF. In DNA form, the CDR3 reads TGTGCCAGCATGCTCCCCCGGGACACCCCCTTTGAGCAGTACTTC.

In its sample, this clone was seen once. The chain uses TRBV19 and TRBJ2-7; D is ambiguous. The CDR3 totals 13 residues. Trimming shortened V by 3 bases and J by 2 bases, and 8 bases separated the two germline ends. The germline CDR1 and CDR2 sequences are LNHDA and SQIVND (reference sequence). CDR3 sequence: CASSIGPTYEQYF. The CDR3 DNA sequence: TGTGCCAGTAGTATCGGACCTACCTACGAGCAGTACTTC.

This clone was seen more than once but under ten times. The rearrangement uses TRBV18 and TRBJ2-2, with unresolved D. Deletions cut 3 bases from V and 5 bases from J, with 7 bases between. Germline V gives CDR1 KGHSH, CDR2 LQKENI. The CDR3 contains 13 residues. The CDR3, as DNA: TGTGCCAGCTCACCGAAGTTGACCGGGGAGCTGTTTTTT. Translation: CASSPKLTGELFF.

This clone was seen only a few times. The CDR3 loop reads CASSPLDASNQPQHF. DNA of the CDR3: TGTGCCAGCAGCCCATTGGACGCCTCTAATCAGCCCCAGCATTTT. The chain links TRBV27 to TRBJ1-5; D gene unclear. V was shortened by 6 bases and J by 4 bases, with 16 bases between the two germline ends. Germline V gene sequence: CDR1 MNHEY, CDR2 SMNVEV (reference sequence). The CDR3 runs to 15 residues.

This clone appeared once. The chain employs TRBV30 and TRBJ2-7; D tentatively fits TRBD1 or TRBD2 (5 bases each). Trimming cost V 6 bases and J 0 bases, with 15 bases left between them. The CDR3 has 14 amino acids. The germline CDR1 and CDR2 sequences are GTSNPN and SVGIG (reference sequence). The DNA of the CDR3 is TGTGCCTGCGGGGCCGAGGCTAACTCCTACGAGCAGTACTTC. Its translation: CACGAEANSYEQYF. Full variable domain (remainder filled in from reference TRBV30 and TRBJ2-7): SQTIHQWPATLVQPVGSPLSLECTVEGTSNPNLYWYRQAAGRGLQLLFYSVGIGQISSEVPQNLSASRPQDRQFILSSKKLLLSDSGFYLCACGAEANSYEQYFGPGTRLTVT.

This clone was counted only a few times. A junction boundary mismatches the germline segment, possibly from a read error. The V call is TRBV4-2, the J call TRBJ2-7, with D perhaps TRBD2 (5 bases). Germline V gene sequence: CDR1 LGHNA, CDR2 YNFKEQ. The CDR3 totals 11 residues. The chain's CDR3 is CASSQAGYTFF. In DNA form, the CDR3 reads TGTGCCAGCAGCCAAGCGGGGTATACCTTTTTC.

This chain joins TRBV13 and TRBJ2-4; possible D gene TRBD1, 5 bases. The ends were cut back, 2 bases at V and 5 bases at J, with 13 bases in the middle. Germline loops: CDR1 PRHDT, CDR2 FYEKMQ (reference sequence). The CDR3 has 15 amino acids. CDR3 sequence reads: CASSLLSRVENIQYF. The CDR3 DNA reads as TGTGCCAGCAGCTTACTATCCAGGGTTGAAAACATTCAGTACTTC.

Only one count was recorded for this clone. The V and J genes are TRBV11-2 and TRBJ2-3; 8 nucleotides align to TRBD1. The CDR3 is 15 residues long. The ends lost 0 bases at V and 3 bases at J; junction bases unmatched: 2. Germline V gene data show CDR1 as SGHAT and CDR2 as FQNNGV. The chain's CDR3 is CASSLDDRGTDTQYF. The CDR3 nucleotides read TGTGCCAGCAGCTTAGATGACAGGGGAACAGATACGCAGTATTTT.

In DNA, the CDR3 is TGTGCCAGCAGCGAGAGTAGCGGGAGGGGCAATGAGCAGTTCTTC. Amino acid sequence: CASSESSGRGNEQFF. The chain recombines TRBV7-6 with TRBJ2-1; TRBD2 agrees at 11 bases. Germline CDR1 and CDR2: SGHVS and FNYEAQ. This CDR3 region has 15 residues. J gave up 6 bases and V 5 bases, and 6 bases lay outside the gene matches.

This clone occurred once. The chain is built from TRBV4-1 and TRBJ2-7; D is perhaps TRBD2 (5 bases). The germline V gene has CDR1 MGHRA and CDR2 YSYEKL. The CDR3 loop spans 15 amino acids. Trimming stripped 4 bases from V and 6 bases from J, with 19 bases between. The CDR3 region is CASSPQVRAGGEQYF. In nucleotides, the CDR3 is TGCGCCAGCAGCCCCCAGGTACGGGCAGGAGGCGAGCAGTACTTC.

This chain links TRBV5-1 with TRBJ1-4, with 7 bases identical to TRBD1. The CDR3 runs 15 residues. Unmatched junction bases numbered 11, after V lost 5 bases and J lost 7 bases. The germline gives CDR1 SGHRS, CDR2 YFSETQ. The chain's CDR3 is CASSSTRDSTEKLFF. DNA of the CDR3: TGCGCCAGCAGTTCCACTCGGGACAGTACTGAAAAACTGTTTTTT. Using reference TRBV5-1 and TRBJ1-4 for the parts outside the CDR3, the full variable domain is KAGVTQTPRYLIKTRGQQVTLSCSPISGHRSVSWYQQTPGQGLQFLFEYFSETQRNKGNFPGRFSGRQFSNSRSEMNVSTLELGDSALYLCASSSTRDSTEKLFFGSGTQLSVL.

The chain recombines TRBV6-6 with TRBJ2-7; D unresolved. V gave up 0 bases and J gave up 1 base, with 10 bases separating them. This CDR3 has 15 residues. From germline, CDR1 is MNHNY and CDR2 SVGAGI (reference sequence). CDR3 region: CASSYSTAGSYEQYF. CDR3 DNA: TGTGCCAGCAGTTACTCGACGGCAGGATCCTACGAGCAGTACTTC.

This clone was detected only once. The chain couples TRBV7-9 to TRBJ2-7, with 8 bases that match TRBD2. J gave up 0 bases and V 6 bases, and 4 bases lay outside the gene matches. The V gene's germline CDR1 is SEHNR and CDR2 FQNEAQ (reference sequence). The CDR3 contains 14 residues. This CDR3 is CASSFSGNSYEQYF. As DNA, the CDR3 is TGTGCCAGCAGTTTTAGCGGGAACTCCTACGAGCAGTACTTC.